The subject of this entry is one T cell receptor beta chain. Its cognate antigen is unknown. The sample is drawn from a study of CD8 T cells in ankylosing spondylitis. The CDR3 spans 13 residues. The germline gives CDR1 SNHLY, CDR2 FYNNEI. V was pared by 6 bases and J by 4 bases, with 9 bases between. One entry per CDR3 protein, called by TCRdb with MiXCR from the 5' RACE reads. The sample shows roughly 470,000 distinct CDR3 sequences, roughly a quarter of them seen only once. Overall study results and limits: Within ankylosing spondylitis blood, a TCR beta motif made up of fewer than ten highly homologous variants appeared to be characteristic.

V and J are TRBV2 and TRBJ2-2, with D perhaps TRBD1 or TRBD2 (5 bases each). Input material: blood, either unsorted or a sorted T cell fraction (not recorded which). This sequence was found in a male donor with ankylosing spondylitis. As DNA, the CDR3 is TGTGCCAGCAGGATTGGGGGCACCGGGGAGCTGTTTTTT. Translation gives CASRIGGTGELFF.